The entry below gives a single TCR beta chain sequence along with its context. The data stem from a study of CD8+ T cells in alopecia areata. Study context: Tofacitinib administration to treated patients was oral, at 5 to 10 mg twice daily.

Sequencing templates came from extracted RNA that was reverse transcribed into cDNA. The method was immunoSEQ multiplex PCR; TCRdb's version includes in-frame clones alone and lacks a portion of them. The top ten hold 0.95% to 1.5% of the sample, which has around 250,000 clones, around 67% seen once. The CDR3 has 12 amino acids. The ends were cut back, 9 bases at V and 0 bases at J, with 5 bases in the middle. CDR1 is LNHNV and CDR2 is YYDKDF in the germline V gene (reference sequence). The rearrangement links TRBV15 to TRBJ2-2; no reliable D call. This specimen was CD4+ T cells sorted from blood, taken at week 0. This TCR derives from a human donor with alopecia areata. CDR3 sequence (DNA): TGTGCCACAACCTCGAACACCGGGGAGCTGTTTTTT. Translated, it gives CATTSNTGELFF.